Listed below are T cell receptor beta chains from one sample, sequenced in a study of control samples from healthy donors and cancer patients. Using immunoSEQ multiplex PCR, the repertoire was profiled, and TCRdb retains in-frame clones only, with some absent. This table holds about 59,000 clones, over 75% found once. The sample was PBMCs. Receptor source: a woman aged 60-75 years with lung cancer. The CDR3 runs from the conserved cysteine through the conserved F or W. The order of the fields is D gene, J gene, CDR3 length, V gene, clone size, CDR3 protein, CDR3 DNA. D genes are given only for firm matches. Part of the rows lack a size; the others show once, few, many or a class for expanded clones.

NA	TRBJ2-7	16	TRBV25-1	NA	CASSESGHGGSYEQYF	TGTGCCAGCAGTGAATCCGGACACGGGGGTTCCTACGAGCAGTACTTC
NA	TRBJ2-7	15	TRBV9	few	CASSVAGGGFGEQYF	TGTGCCAGCAGCGTAGCCGGGGGCGGATTTGGGGAGCAGTACTTC
NA	TRBJ1-1	16	TRBV28	NA	CASSAPREASNTEAFF	TGTGCCAGCAGTGCCCCGAGGGAAGCTTCAAACACTGAAGCTTTCTTT
NA	TRBJ1-1	16	TRBV19	NA	CASSILEAGRFSWAFF	TGTGCCAGTAGTATATTGGAGGCGGGCCGGTTTTCGTGGGCTTTCTTT
NA	TRBJ2-7	16	TRBV27	NA	CASSSWAGAGAGEQYF	TGTGCCAGCAGTTCCTGGGCCGGGGCAGGGGCCGGCGAGCAGTACTTC
NA	TRBJ2-3	12	TRBV5-4	NA	CASSSSTDTQYF	TGTGCCAGCAGCTCTAGCACAGATACGCAGTATTTT
NA	TRBJ2-2	15	TRBV24-1	NA	CATSDPGHYTGELFF	TGTGCCACCAGTGACCCGGGACACTACACCGGGGAGCTGTTTTTT
NA	TRBJ2-5	15	TRBV2	NA	CATALGSGYQETQYF	TGTGCCACCGCTTTGGGTAGCGGATACCAAGAGACCCAGTACTTC
NA	TRBJ1-1	15	TRBV16	NA	CASSQQGGMNTEAFF	TGTGCCAGCAGCCAGCAGGGAGGCATGAACACTGAAGCTTTCTTT
TRBD1	TRBJ2-1	14	TRBV7-9	once	CASSLSRQGNEQFF	TGTGCCAGCAGCTTATCCCGACAGGGGAATGAGCAGTTCTTC
NA	TRBJ1-2	14	TRBV4-2	NA	CASSQLDTNYGYTF	TGTGCCAGCAGCCAATTGGACACGAACTATGGCTACACCTTC
TRBD2	TRBJ2-1	14	TRBV19	NA	CASRGLAAYNEQFF	TGTGCCAGTAGAGGTCTAGCGGCCTACAATGAGCAGTTCTTC
NA	TRBJ2-5	11	TRBV3-1/TRBV3-2	NA	CASSLRETQYF	TGTGCCAGCAGCCTCCGAGAGACCCAGTACTTC
NA	TRBJ1-4	13	TRBV5-1	NA	CASSLGQGEKLFF	TGCGCCAGCAGCTTGGGTCAGGGTGAAAAACTGTTTTTT
TRBD1	TRBJ2-7	15	TRBV5-6	NA	CASSGRDRAIGEQYF	TGTGCCAGCAGCGGACGGGACAGGGCTATAGGCGAGCAGTACTTC
NA	TRBJ1-1	14	TRBV18	NA	CASSPGDLNTEAFF	TGTGCCAGCTCACCAGGGGATTTGAACACTGAAGCTTTCTTT
TRBD1	TRBJ1-3	16	TRBV28	once	CASSYRQGALGNTIYF	TGTGCCAGCAGTTACCGACAGGGGGCACTGGGAAACACCATATATTTT
NA	TRBJ2-3	16	TRBV5-4	once	CASYVPPRGRSDTQYF	TGTGCCAGCTACGTTCCCCCCCGGGGTAGGTCAGATACGCAGTATTTT
NA	TRBJ2-5	14	TRBV5-1	NA	CASSLGQPEETQYF	TGCGCCAGCAGCTTGGGACAGCCAGAAGAGACCCAGTACTTC
NA	TRBJ1-2	12	TRBV30	once	CAWSAGVRGYTF	TGTGCCTGGAGCGCGGGGGTAAGGGGCTACACCTTC
NA	TRBJ1-1	13	TRBV19	NA	CASSITANTEAFF	TGTGCCAGTAGTATAACAGCGAACACTGAAGCTTTCTTT
NA	TRBJ1-6	12	TRBV5-4	NA	CASRAGNSPLHF	TGTGCCAGCAGGGCAGGGAATTCACCCCTCCACTTT
TRBD2	TRBJ2-5	11	TRBV20-1	few	CVGLRGETQYF	TGCGTGGGACTAAGAGGCGAGACCCAGTACTTC
NA	TRBJ1-2	13	TRBV5-1	NA	CASSSGQNYGYTF	TGCGCCAGCAGCTCCGGACAGAACTATGGCTACACCTTC
TRBD1	TRBJ1-1	14	TRBV18	NA	CASSKTGTGEEAFF	TGTGCCAGCTCAAAAACCGGGACAGGGGAAGAAGCTTTCTTT
NA	TRBJ2-5	12	TRBV18	NA	CASSPMGETQYF	TGTGCCAGCTCACCAATGGGAGAGACCCAGTACTTC
NA	TRBJ1-5	12	TRBV6-1	NA	CASSESIQPQHF	TGTGCCAGCAGTGAGAGTATTCAGCCCCAGCATTTT
NA	TRBJ2-7	14	TRBV5-1	NA	CASSLGGDGYEQYF	TGCGCCAGCAGCTTGGGCGGGGACGGCTACGAGCAGTACTTC
TRBD1	TRBJ2-7	15	TRBV4-1	NA	CASSQGPTGSYEQYF	TGCGCCAGCAGCCAAGGCCCGACAGGGTCCTACGAGCAGTACTTC
NA	TRBJ2-4	14	TRBV4-1	NA	CASSQDGRADIQYF	TGCGCCAGCAGCCAAGATGGCAGGGCCGACATTCAGTACTTC
NA	TRBJ1-1	12	TRBV5-4	NA	CASSRDTPEAFF	TGTGCCAGCAGCCGAGATACGCCTGAAGCTTTCTTT
NA	TRBJ1-6	15	TRBV18	NA	CASSPGRTDNSPLHF	TGTGCCAGCTCACCAGGGAGAACGGATAATTCACCCCTCCACTTT
NA	TRBJ1-1	14	TRBV3-1/TRBV3-2	NA	CASSQLSTATEAFF	TGTGCCAGCAGCCAATTGTCAACAGCGACTGAAGCTTTCTTT
TRBD1	TRBJ1-2	15	TRBV19	once	CASSTGQGINYGYTF	TGTGCCAGTAGTACGGGACAGGGAATTAACTATGGCTACACCTTC
TRBD2	TRBJ2-3	18	TRBV19	few	CASSSGVAGGTSTDTQYF	TGTGCCAGTAGTAGCGGGGTAGCGGGGGGGACTAGCACAGATACGCAGTATTTT
NA	TRBJ1-1	18	TRBV21-1	few	CASSKALWGQGKWTEAFF	TGTGCCAGCAGCAAAGCGCTATGGGGGCAGGGAAAGTGGACTGAAGCTTTCTTT
TRBD1	TRBJ2-3	15	TRBV4-1	NA	CASSQKRDSPDTQYF	TGCGCCAGCAGCCAAAAGAGGGACAGCCCAGATACGCAGTATTTT
NA	TRBJ2-2	15	TRBV11-2	NA	CASSLVGHYTGELFF	TGTGCCAGCAGCTTAGTGGGACACTACACCGGGGAGCTGTTTTTT
TRBD2	TRBJ2-2	16	TRBV5-1	NA	CASRAGLARNTGELFF	TGCGCCAGCAGGGCGGGACTAGCGAGAAACACCGGGGAGCTGTTTTTT
NA	TRBJ2-7	15	TRBV5-1	NA	CASSSAGALTYEQYF	TGCGCCAGCAGCAGCGCCGGGGCACTCACCTACGAGCAGTACTTC
NA	TRBJ1-2	12	TRBV28	NA	CASSRASYGYTF	TGTGCCAGCAGTCGGGCCAGTTATGGCTACACCTTC
NA	TRBJ2-7	14	TRBV5-4	once	CASSVTRSSYEQYF	TGTGCCAGCAGCGTGACCCGGAGCTCCTACGAGCAGTACTTC
NA	TRBJ1-2	13	TRBV19	once	CASNPGTLDGYTF	TGTGCCAGTAATCCCGGGACTTTGGATGGCTACACCTTC